This TCR beta chain was observed in a study of tumor and adjacent non-tumor tissue in lung cancer. About this clonotype: This clone may be a read error of a much larger clone one base away.

The template was RNA from unsorted bulk tissue. Distant lung tissue was collected more than 3 cm away from the tumor edge. A modified ARM-PCR protocol with three rounds of nested PCR amplified TCRbeta. TCRdb used MiXCR to reprocess the multiplex PCR reads, holding one entry per CDR3 protein. This table has about 67,000 distinct CDR3 sequences, more than 75% appearing once. CDR3 length equals 15 residues. Looked up from germline, CDR1 is DFQATT and CDR2 is SNEGSKA (reference sequence). This TCR was recovered from a man between 60 and 70 years old with non-small cell lung cancer. This chain connects TRBV20-1 to TRBJ2-7, with 8 bases fitting TRBD2. The specimen was distant non-tumor lung tissue. DNA of the CDR3: TGCAGTGCTAGAGCGGGTAGCGGGATCTCCAACGAGCAGTACTTC. Amino acids: CSARAGSGISNEQYF.